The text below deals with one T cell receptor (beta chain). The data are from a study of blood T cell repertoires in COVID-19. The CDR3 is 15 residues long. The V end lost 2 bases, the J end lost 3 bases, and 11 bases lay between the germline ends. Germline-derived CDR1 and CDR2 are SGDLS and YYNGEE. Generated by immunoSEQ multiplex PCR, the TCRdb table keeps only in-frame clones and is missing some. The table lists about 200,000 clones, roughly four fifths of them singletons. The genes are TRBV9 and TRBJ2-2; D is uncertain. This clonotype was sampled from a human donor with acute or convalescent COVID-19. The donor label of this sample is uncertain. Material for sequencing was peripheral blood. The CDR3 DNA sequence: TGTGCCAGCAGCGTGTCCTCAGGCTACACCGGGGAGCTGTTTTTT. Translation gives CASSVSSGYTGELFF.